The clone carrying this T cell receptor beta chain was seen only a few times. Its antigen is not identified. This record comes from a study of beta chain features in type 1 diabetes. Expressed TCRB transcripts got sequenced, as all isolated RNA was reverse transcribed. Clones were sequenced by immunoSEQ multiplex PCR, and TCRdb holds only the in-frame ones, with some missing. This repertoire shows about 360,000 clones, around 13% found once; its top ten account for less than 0.02%. Study conclusions and caveats: Comparison showed that naive, central memory and Treg TCRB repertoires appeared more similar among patients than among healthy donors. Whether TCRB rearrangement is influenced by HLA type was left unresolved in this analysis.

CD4+ cells of the naive, central memory, regulatory and stem cell-like memory types were sorted via CD45RO/CCR7/CD25/CD127/CD95/CD27. From germline, CDR1 is SGHNT and CDR2 YYREEE (reference sequence). This CDR3 is 16 amino acids long. V was clipped by 4 bases and J by 10 bases; unmatched bases: 14. This sequence was found in a man between 18 and 35 years old in good health. V usage is TRBV5-4 and J usage is TRBJ2-2; 9 nucleotides match TRBD2. Sequences were obtained from naive CD4+ T cells from blood. The CDR3 bases are TGTGCCAGCAGCCCTACCGGGACTAGCCGAGTCGTGGAGCTGTTTTTT. As protein: CASSPTGTSRVVELFF.